Included here is one T cell receptor (beta chain) sequence, with context. What it recognizes is unknown. The germline and genes are mouse ones. From the germline J gene comes the end of the CDR3, since the read stops 4 residues before it. Germline V CDR1 and CDR2: LGHNA, YNLKQL (reference sequence). CDR3 length equals 13 residues. This entry comes from a study of CD8+ T cells in alopecia areata. Study context: Spontaneous alopecia affected the 6-12-month-old C3H/HeJ graft donors, whose skin was transplanted to roughly 7-10-week-old female C3H/HeJ mice. Study-wide results and limits: For lesional scalp, especially alopecia totalis/universalis, clonality was higher than in normal scalp. Sequencing of scalp samples also includes resident alphabeta T cells from normal skin.

RNA extraction and reverse transcription yielded cDNA as sequencing template. Only in-frame clones appear in the TCRdb table, and some are missing; sequencing was by immunoSEQ multiplex PCR. The sample holds around 300,000 clones, and no clone turns up only once. Combined cutaneous lymph node cells underwent sorting by CD4, CD8alpha, NKG2D, NKG2ACE and additional markers. The sample consisted of CD4+ T cells sorted from a lymph node. V usage is TRBV5 and J usage is TRBJ2-5; 11 bases are shared with TRBD2. This receptor was identified in a C3H/HeJ mouse with alopecia areata. Strain MHC haplotype: H2-k. The CDR3 bases that were read are TGTGCCAGCAGCGGGACTGGGGGAGAC. Amino acid sequence: CASSGTGGD. The whole CDR3 protein is CASSGTGGDTQYF.